The entry below describes one TCR beta chain. The entry originates in a study of blood T cell repertoires in COVID-19. Study details: Collection of acute and convalescent COVID-19 samples took place in the United States, Italy and Spain. In each case, the material was cDNA or gDNA derived from T cells, B-cell-depleted T cells, or PBMCs.

Germline V gene sequence: CDR1 SGDLS, CDR2 YYNGEE. This CDR3 has 14 amino acids. V was clipped by 3 bases and J by 4 bases; unmatched bases: 3. In the study's own analysis: Reference gene primers were amplified, and this amplification served to estimate nucleated cell counts. Produced via immunoSEQ multiplex PCR; TCRdb's table is partial and in-frame only. V and J calls and clone size are as listed in that table; D and trimming were resolved from the DNA. The profile shows almost 95,000 clones, roughly 80% of them singletons. Sequenced input: peripheral blood. The chain is built from TRBV9 and TRBJ2-2; 7 bases match TRBD1. The clonotype originates from a man aged 60 to 75 with acute or convalescent COVID-19. CDR3 nucleotides: TGTGCCAGCAGCGCGCGGACAGGCACCGGGGAGCTGTTTTTT. It specifies CASSARTGTGELFF.